These T cell receptor beta chains were read from a single sample in a study of massively parallel sequencing of T cell beta chains. One entry per CDR3 protein, called by TCRdb with MiXCR from the 5' RACE reads. The top ten hold under 3% of the sample, which has about 4,700 distinct CDR3 sequences, about 37% seen once. What was sequenced was commercial RNA from peripheral blood pooled from many donors. The origin of the receptors is a pool of human donors in good health; the sample was commercial RNA pooled from many donors. Both conserved end residues are part of each CDR3.

J | V | CDR3
TRBJ2-3 | TRBV6-4 | CASSPSSRSTDTQYF
TRBJ1-1 | TRBV20-1 | CSAPGAVNTEAFF
TRBJ1-2 | TRBV6-2/TRBV6-3 | CASSLRDRAGGYTF
TRBJ2-1 | TRBV6-2/TRBV6-3 | CASSYLGGINDEQFF
TRBJ1-6 | TRBV3-1 | CASSRDNSPLHF
TRBJ2-2 | TRBV11-1 | CASTLAGGRGELFF
TRBJ2-1 | TRBV29-1 | CSVTHNEQFF
TRBJ2-7 | TRBV20-1 | CSAPAGTYEQYF
TRBJ2-7 | TRBV11-1 | CASSLEGCEQYF
TRBJ1-1 | TRBV13 | CASSLDRGHLTEAFF
TRBJ1-1 | TRBV6-1 | CATGRNTEAFF
TRBJ1-1 | TRBV5-1 | CASSSQGENTEAFF
TRBJ2-5 | TRBV7-1 | CASSSLAGGGETQYF
TRBJ2-5 | TRBV2 | CASSEAEGGTQYF
TRBJ1-5 | TRBV6-4 | CASRAMSKYQPQHF
TRBJ1-2 | TRBV20-1 | CSAREGSGYYGYTF
TRBJ2-3 | TRBV25-1 | CASSEGIPGAHTQYF
TRBJ1-2 | TRBV3-1 | CASSHGQAMHGYTF
TRBJ1-1 | TRBV10-3 | CAIGTGSGNTEAFF
TRBJ2-5 | TRBV19 | CASMDAVRKTQYF
TRBJ2-4 | TRBV20-1 | CSATDIAKNIQYF
TRBJ1-5 | TRBV20-1 | CSASRQGSNQPQHF
TRBJ2-7 | TRBV10-3 | CATTGDTYEQYF
TRBJ2-7 | TRBV20-1 | CSAQGQGQYEQYF
TRBJ2-5 | TRBV2 | CASSEGNFLQTQYF
TRBJ2-2 | TRBV6-2/TRBV6-3 | CASNERETGELFF
TRBJ1-2 | TRBV20-1 | CSARDHAEEGSYGYTF
TRBJ2-1 | TRBV2 | CASSVRAPYNEQFF
TRBJ2-1 | TRBV20-1 | CSAGLAGGSNEQFF
TRBJ2-2 | TRBV12-1 | CASSSRNTGELFF
TRBJ2-7 | TRBV15 | CATSRVGETPYEQYF
TRBJ2-5 | TRBV20-1 | CSGNNQETQYF
TRBJ1-2 | TRBV6-2/TRBV6-3 | CASSSRSNYGYTF
TRBJ1-3 | TRBV11-3 | CASSLVTGPGNTIYF
TRBJ2-3 | TRBV6-2/TRBV6-3 | CASRGRGPDTQYF
TRBJ2-5 | TRBV7-1 | CASRVKGKETQYF
TRBJ2-7 | TRBV18 | CASSPRLDGYEQYF
TRBJ1-4 | TRBV20-1 | CSAPRGGKLFF
TRBJ1-1 | TRBV9 | CASSVEGNTEAFF
TRBJ2-5 | TRBV20-1 | CSARSGETQYF
TRBJ2-1 | TRBV5-1 | CASSGLDNEQFF
TRBJ2-1 | TRBV10-3 | CAIGQTNNEQFF
TRBJ1-1 | TRBV20-1 | CSARVVGWRTEAFF
TRBJ1-5 | TRBV12-3/TRBV12-4 | CASSSERGGDQPQHF
TRBJ2-5 | TRBV7-3 | CASSLTEGTQYF
TRBJ1-1 | TRBV29-1 | CSALAVNTEAFF
TRBJ2-4 | TRBV11-3 | CASSLGGQRNIQYF
TRBJ1-2 | TRBV21-1 | CAPLTTLNYGYTF
TRBJ1-5 | TRBV20-1 | CSARPGGAANQPQHF
TRBJ2-1 | TRBV5-1 | CASSLALNEQFF